This T cell receptor (beta chain) was recorded in a study of response to subunit inactivated influenza vaccine. The study's findings and limits: Authors suggested each seasonal influenza vaccination recruits few new T cells.

TCRdb passed the RT-PCR reads through MiXCR, listing each CDR3 protein once. The sample records about 480,000 distinct CDR3 sequences, about a tenth being singletons. V was trimmed by 0 bases and J by 9 bases, leaving 7 bases between them. The germline V gene has CDR1 SGHRS and CDR2 YFSETQ. This CDR3 spans 12 amino acids. This clonotype appeared a few times. Its antigen is not known. This rearrangement joins TRBV5-1 to TRBJ2-1, with no clear D. The sample here was PBMCs from blood, taken about 6 weeks after vaccination. The clonotype comes from a middle-aged man who received an inactivated influenza vaccine. The CDR3 DNA reads TGCGCCAGCAGCTTGGCCTACGGTGAGCAGTTCTTC. It translates to CASSLAYGEQFF.